A single sample gave rise to the 2 T cell receptor beta chains below, sequenced in a study of CD8 T cell repertoires and HIV-1 epitope variants. Libraries were prepared by immunoSEQ multiplex PCR; TCRdb keeps only in-frame clonotypes and omits some of them. The sample lists about 95,000 clones, roughly 77% occurring once. The specimen sequenced was uncultured baseline CD8+ T cells from peripheral blood mononuclear cells (PBMCs). These receptors all stem from a male donor with HIV.

The rearrangement uses TRBV9 and TRBJ2-3; TRBD2 aligns across 14 bases. This CDR3 has 15 residues. The germline V gene has CDR1 SGDLS and CDR2 YYNGEE. V was clipped by 4 bases and J by 3 bases; unmatched bases: 1. The CDR3 reads CASSRTSGGTDTQYF. The DNA of the CDR3 is TGTGCCAGCAGCAGGACTAGCGGGGGGACAGATACGCAGTATTTT. Full variable domain (outside the CDR3, taken from reference TRBV9 and TRBJ2-3): DSGVTQTPKHLITATGQRVTLRCSPRSGDLSVYWYQQSLDQGLQFLIQYYNGEERAKGNILERFSAQQFPDLHSELNLSSLELGDSALYFCASSRTSGGTDTQYFGPGTRLTVL.

This clone counts as medium-sized (0.01 to 0.1%). CDR3 protein: CASSYSTTSGGNEQFF. The DNA for the CDR3 is TGTGCCAGCAGTTACTCGACGACTAGCGGGGGTAATGAGCAGTTCTTC. J is TRBJ2-1 and V is TRBV6-5; 12 bases map to TRBD2. The CDR3 runs to 16 residues. Germline CDR1 is MNHEY and CDR2 is SVGAGI. Losses at the gene ends were 0 bases for V and 7 bases for J; bases not matched to a gene: 4.